This TCR beta chain was recovered during a study of CD39 and CD103 CD8 tumor-infiltrating T cells (dated by TCRdb to about 2018). About the full investigation: An HPV-positive HNSCC, an HPV-negative HNSCC, an ovarian cancer and a melanoma patient were represented in the repertoire comparisons shown. Deep sequencing of TCRbeta CDR3 was used to compare the repertoires of CD8 TIL subsets, defined by CD103 and CD39, with those of peripheral memory CD8 T cells. General findings and caveats noted by the study authors: Clonotypes from DN TILs largely overlapped with peripheral memory CD8 repertoires, while clonotypes from DP TILs were only rarely found in blood or uninvolved lymph node. DP CD8 TILs appeared more oligoclonal than DN and SP CD8 TILs and blood memory CD8 T cells, with top 30 clonotypes covering about 50-86%.

This clone was counted a few times. No antigen is known for it. No base-level quality is on record; no much larger clone is a single base apart. Spanning cysteine to phenylalanine, the CDR3 consists of 15 amino acids. The entry retains the CDR3 DNA only, 45 bases that are in frame from base 1. Between the V and J ends, shortened by 6 bases and 3 bases respectively, the junction contains 18 bases. CDR1 is given as MNHNS and CDR2 as SASEGT, both from the germline V gene. From about 10,000 to 100,000 sorted cells per subset, genomic DNA was extracted using the DNeasy Blood and Tissue Kit. The TCRbeta V-J or V-D-J regions were sequenced and mapped through the immunoSEQ service, and coverage above 10x per sample was achieved. Under the source paper's analysis protocol: Only productive rearrangements exported from the immunoSEQ Analyzer platform were analyzed, with clonality assessed on the 500 most abundant clones. To quantify how much repertoires overlapped between populations, both the Morisita-Horn similarity index and the Jaccard index were used. In six cancer patients, Morisita-Horn similarity was measured between the TCR repertoires of CD8 T-cell subsets. This is the immuneACCESS table as TCRdb keeps it, with only in-frame sequences that have V and J called. A part of the clones is gone; compared with another copy, unresolved V genes explain less than half, and the rest is unexplained. That table is the source of V, J and clone size, and D and trimming were worked out from the DNA. The sample yields about 200 clones; roughly 54% were counted once. About three quarters of the sample lies in the top ten.

No therapy was being received by patients at the time of sample collection, although prior treatments had ranged from chemotherapy, radiotherapy, surgery and immunotherapy to none. After thawing, cells went through T lymphocyte enrichment using a negative-selection kit, with EpCAM beads added for tumor-infiltrating lymphocytes. For the CD8 TIL subsets, CD3+CD4-CD8+CD45RA- cells were FACS-sorted and divided into DN, SP and DP based on their expression of CD39 and CD103. After mincing, tumor specimens underwent a 1 h digestion with hyaluronidase, collagenase and DNase, and were then filtered, enriched by Ficoll and cryopreserved. Populations were sorted on a FACSAria II to 98% to 99% purity, and cell pellets were frozen without culture for TCR sequencing.

This sequence uses TRBV6-1 and TRBJ2-7, with TRBD2 tentatively as D gene (5 bases match). The sequence was obtained from a human donor with head and neck squamous cell carcinoma. The sample comprised CD39+ CD103+ CD8+ T cells sorted from the tumor. Read against the paper, the sample's cell subset or site label means: CD103+CD39+ double-positive CD45RA- CD8 T cells. The encoded CDR3 is CASSPADFLFYEQYF. The nucleotide sequence reads as follows: TGTGCCAGCAGCCCCGCGGACTTTTTGTTCTACGAGCAGTACTTC.